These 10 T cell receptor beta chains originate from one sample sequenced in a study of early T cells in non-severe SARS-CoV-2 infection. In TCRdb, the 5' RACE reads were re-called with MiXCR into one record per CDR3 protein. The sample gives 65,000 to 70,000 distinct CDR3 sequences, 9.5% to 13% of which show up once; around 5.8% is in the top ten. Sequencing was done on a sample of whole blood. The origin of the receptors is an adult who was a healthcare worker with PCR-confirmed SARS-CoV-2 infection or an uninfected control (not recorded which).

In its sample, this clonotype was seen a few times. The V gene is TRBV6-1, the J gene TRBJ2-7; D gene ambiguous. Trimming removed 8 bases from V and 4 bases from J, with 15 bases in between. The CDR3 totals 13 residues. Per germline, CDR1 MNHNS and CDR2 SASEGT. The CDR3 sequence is CASGPEPKYEQYF. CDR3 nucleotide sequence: TGTGCCAGCGGCCCGGAGCCAAAATACGAGCAGTACTTC.

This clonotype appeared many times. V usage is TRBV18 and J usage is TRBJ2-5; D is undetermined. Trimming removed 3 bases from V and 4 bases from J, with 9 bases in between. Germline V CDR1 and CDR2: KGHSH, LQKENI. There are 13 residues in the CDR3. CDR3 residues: CASSPQEIETQYF. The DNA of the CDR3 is TGTGCCAGCTCACCGCAGGAAATAGAGACCCAGTACTTC.

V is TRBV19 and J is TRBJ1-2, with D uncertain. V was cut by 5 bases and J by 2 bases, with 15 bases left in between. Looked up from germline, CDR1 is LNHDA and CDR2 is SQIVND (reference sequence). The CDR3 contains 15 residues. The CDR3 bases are TGTGCCAGTAGTCCGGACGCCCCTGGGAACTATGGCTACACCTTC. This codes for CASSPDAPGNYGYTF.

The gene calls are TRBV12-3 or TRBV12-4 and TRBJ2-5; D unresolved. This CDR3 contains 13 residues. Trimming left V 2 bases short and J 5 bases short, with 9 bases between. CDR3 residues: CASSLKGWETQYF. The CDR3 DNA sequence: TGTGCCAGCAGTTTAAAGGGATGGGAGACCCAGTACTTC.

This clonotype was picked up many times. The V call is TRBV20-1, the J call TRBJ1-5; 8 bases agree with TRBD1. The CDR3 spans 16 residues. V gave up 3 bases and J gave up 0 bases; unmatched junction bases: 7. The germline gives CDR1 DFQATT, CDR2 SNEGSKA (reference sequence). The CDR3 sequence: CSARGTGPFSNQPQHF. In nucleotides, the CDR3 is TGCAGTGCTAGGGGGACAGGCCCCTTTAGCAATCAGCCCCAGCATTTT.

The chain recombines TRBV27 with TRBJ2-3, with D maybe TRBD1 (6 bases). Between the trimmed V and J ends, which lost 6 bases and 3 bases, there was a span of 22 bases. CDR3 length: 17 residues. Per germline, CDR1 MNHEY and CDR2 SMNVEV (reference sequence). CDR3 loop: CASSLNPDSLGTDTQYF. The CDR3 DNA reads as TGTGCCAGCAGCCTAAACCCGGACAGCCTGGGGACAGATACGCAGTATTTT.

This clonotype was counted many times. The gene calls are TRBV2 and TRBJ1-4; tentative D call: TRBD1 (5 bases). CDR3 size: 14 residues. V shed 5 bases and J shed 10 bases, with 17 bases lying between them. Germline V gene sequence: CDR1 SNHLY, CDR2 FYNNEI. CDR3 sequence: CASSSTVERRKLFF. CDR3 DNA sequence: TGTGCCAGCAGTTCGACAGTTGAAAGGCGAAAACTGTTTTTT.

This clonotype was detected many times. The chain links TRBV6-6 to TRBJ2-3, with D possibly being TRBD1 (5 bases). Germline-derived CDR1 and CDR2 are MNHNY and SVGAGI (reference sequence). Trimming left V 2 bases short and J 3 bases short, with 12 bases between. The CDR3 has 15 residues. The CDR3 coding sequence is TGTGCCAGCAGTTACAGGGGCAGGGCAACAGATACGCAGTATTTT. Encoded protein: CASSYRGRATDTQYF.

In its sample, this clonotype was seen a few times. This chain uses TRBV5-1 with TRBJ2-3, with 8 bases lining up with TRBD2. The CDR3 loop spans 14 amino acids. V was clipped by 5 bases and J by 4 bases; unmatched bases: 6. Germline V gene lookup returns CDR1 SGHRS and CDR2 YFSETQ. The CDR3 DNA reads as TGCGCCAGCAGTCGGACTAGCAGCGCAGATACGCAGTATTTT. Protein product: CASSRTSSADTQYF.

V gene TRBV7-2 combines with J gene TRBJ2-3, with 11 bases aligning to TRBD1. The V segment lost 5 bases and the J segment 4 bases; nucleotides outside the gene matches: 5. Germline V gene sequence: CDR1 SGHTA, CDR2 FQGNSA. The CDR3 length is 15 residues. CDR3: CASSPLGQGADTQYF. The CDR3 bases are TGTGCCAGCAGCCCCTTGGGACAGGGGGCAGATACGCAGTATTTT.